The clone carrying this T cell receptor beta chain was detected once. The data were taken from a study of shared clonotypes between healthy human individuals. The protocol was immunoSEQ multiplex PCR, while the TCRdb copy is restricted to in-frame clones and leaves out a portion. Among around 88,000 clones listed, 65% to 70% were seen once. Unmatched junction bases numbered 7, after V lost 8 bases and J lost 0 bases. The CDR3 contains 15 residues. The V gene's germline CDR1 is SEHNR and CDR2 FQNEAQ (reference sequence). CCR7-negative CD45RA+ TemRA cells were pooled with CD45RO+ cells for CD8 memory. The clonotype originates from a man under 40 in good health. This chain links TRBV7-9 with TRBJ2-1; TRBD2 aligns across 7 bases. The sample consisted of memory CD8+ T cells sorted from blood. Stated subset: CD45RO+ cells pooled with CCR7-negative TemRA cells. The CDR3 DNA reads TGTGCCAGCGGCGGGGGTGGAAGCTCCTACAATGAGCAGTTCTTC. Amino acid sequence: CASGGGGSSYNEQFF.